This TCR beta chain comes out of a study of shared clonotypes between healthy human individuals (dated by TCRdb to 2020 to 2022). Background for the entire study: Three men and two women, aged 18 to 49 years, made up the cohort. Per donor, three plates each were used for CD4 naive and CD4 memory, two for CD8 naive, and one for CD8 memory. To estimate repertoire size and how much clonotype sharing occurs between individuals, the study deeply sequenced the blood TCR repertoires of several healthy adults. Libraries were prepared and TCR repertoires were sequenced by different laboratories using diverse techniques, in order to increase sequencing depth and limit assay-specific biases. Leukapheresis yielded between about 0.94 and 10 billion PBMCs per donor. The paper as a whole reports these results and caveats: Sampling was restricted to blood, and TCR repertoires in tissues likely differ from the TCR repertoires found in blood. Pairwise subsampling led to the expectation that sequencing depth would affect the degree of clonotype sharing among donors. Estimated clonotype richness was generally larger for naive than for memory subsets. The genetic and exposure-history diversity represented was limited by the small number of donors. Clonotypes shared by all four sorted-subset donors showed higher generation probabilities than non-shared clonotypes. Rarefaction of sorted-subset datasets indicated incomplete sequencing despite the large sequencing depth. About 4.5% of naive CD4, roughly 3.5% of naive CD8, about 2.4% of memory CD4, and more than 0.35% of memory CD8 clonotypes were shared across several donors.

Of note for this clone: The antigen this receptor binds is unknown. Nothing much larger sits one base from this clone, and base qualities are not available.

Using the deep immunoSEQ assay, multiplex PCR amplified TCR CDR3 regions from genomic DNA. For each cell subset, the extracted genomic DNA was distributed evenly across all wells of several immunoSEQ 96-well plates, and each plate served as one replicate. Each replicate PCR for sorted subsets received about 180 ng genomic DNA, equal to 30,000 or so T cell genomes. The purified libraries were quantified using a Qubit 3.0 fluorometer, sized with a Bioanalyzer 2100, and then quantified again using the KAPA Library Quantification kit. A separate single-read 150-cycle Illumina NextSeq 550 flow cell was used to sequence each immunoSEQ 96-well plate. From the authors' description of their analysis: Because the immunoSEQ output included only junctional sequences and no quality scores, the filtering could not be the same as the filtering used for full-length reads. Sequences were annotated with PyIR, a Python wrapper for IgBLAST v1.9, using IMGT germline references to assign V/J genes and CDR3. Reads were removed for weak V/J assignments (E-value above 1e-6), missing CDR3, stop codons, out-of-frame junctions, or ambiguous translated residues. V3J clonotypes were defined by identical inferred V gene, J gene, and CDR3 amino acid sequence. Percentage overlap between repertoires was computed as shared unique clonotypes divided by the size of the smaller repertoire. Richness of each repertoire was evaluated using RTK rarefaction, the Chao1 estimator, and Recon v2.1 estimates of unobserved clonotypes. Generation probabilities were computed with OLGA for all TCRbeta clonotypes obtained by the gDNA method from a few donors. TCRdb obtained this table from immuneACCESS and retained in-frame rearrangements with V and J assigned. These tables miss some clones; where compared with another copy, unresolved V genes account for less than half of the shortfall, and the remainder is unexplained. V and J calls and clone size are copied from that table; D and trimming were computed from the DNA. Recorded for this sample are over a million clones; around 74% of them occurred a single time. In total, the top ten clones hold 1.4% of the sample.

The CDR3 numbers 15 residues from cysteine through phenylalanine. Of all the DNA, just the CDR3 is kept, 45 bases in frame from base 1. CDR1 is given as LNHDA and CDR2 as SQIVND, both from the germline V gene (reference sequence). Trimming leaves V shorter by 4 bases and J shorter by 2 bases, with the junction holding 2 bases beyond the gene matches. The donors were healthy, HIV-negative adults who had no recently reported acute infections or vaccinations. Every donor was a Caucasian adult living in Nashville, Tennessee, USA. CD4+ T cells were enriched by magnetic negative selection, after which naive cells were positively selected on CD45RA and the negative fraction was taken as the memory subset. Blood was obtained by leukapheresis, after which PBMCs were separated by Ficoll-Histopaque density gradient centrifugation and cryopreserved in liquid nitrogen vapor phase. Purity and quantity of every magnetically sorted T cell population were checked by analytical flow cytometry. Genomic DNA was isolated from each sorted fraction and quantified by UV absorbance on a Nanodrop 2000c.

The sample comprised memory CD4+ T cells sorted from blood. What the cell subset or site label conveys for this sample: CD45RA-negative fraction. This sequence originates from a young man in good health. This chain is built from TRBV19 and TRBJ2-1; 10 bases in the middle match TRBD2. The DNA reads as follows: TGTGCCAGTAGTAGGACTAGCGGTGCCTACAATGAGCAGTTCTTC. The encoded protein is CASSRTSGAYNEQFF.